A selection of T cell receptor beta chains follows, all from one sample in a study of shared clonotypes between healthy human individuals. TCRdb's table, derived via immunoSEQ multiplex PCR, lists solely in-frame clones and lacks some. The sample lists around 500,000 clones; approximately 79% were seen once. Sequencing used PBMCs. The source is a woman in her 40s in good health. Some clones in this sample may be carry-over from other donors' samples. Both conserved end residues are part of each CDR3. A D gene is named only where the DNA matches it firmly. The size of a clone is reported for some rows only, either as once, few or many, or as a class for expanded clones.

TRBV5-6,TRBJ2-6,.,.,13,CASSLSGANVLTF,TGTGCCAGCAGTCTCTCTGGGGCCAACGTCCTGACTTTC
TRBV7-9,TRBJ1-1,once,.,13,CASSLGVYTEAFF,TGTGCCAGCAGCTTGGGGGTGTACACTGAAGCTTTCTTT
TRBV7-2,TRBJ2-2,.,TRBD2,16,CASSLLGGRVGGELFF,TGTGCCAGCAGCTTATTAGGAGGGAGGGTAGGCGGGGAGCTGTTTTTT
TRBV19,TRBJ1-5,.,.,14,CASTPGGSNQPQHF,TGTGCCAGTACCCCGGGGGGCTCCAATCAGCCCCAGCATTTT
TRBV28,TRBJ1-2,.,TRBD1,12,CASGTGRYGYTF,TGTGCCAGCGGGACAGGCAGATATGGCTACACCTTC
TRBV6-7,TRBJ2-3,.,.,12,CASSFLSGTQYF,TGTGCCAGCAGTTTCCTTAGTGGTACGCAGTATTTT
TRBV7-2,TRBJ1-2,.,.,12,CASSSAGYGYTF,TGTGCCAGCAGCTCTGCCGGCTATGGCTACACCTTC
TRBV6-5,TRBJ2-7,.,TRBD1,14,CASSTTPGGYEQYF,TGTGCCAGCAGTACTACGCCAGGGGGCTACGAGCAGTACTTC
TRBV4-2,TRBJ1-4,.,.,16,CASSQDVGRVNEKLFF,TGTGCCAGCAGCCAAGATGTAGGGAGGGTGAATGAAAAACTGTTTTTT
TRBV5-4,TRBJ1-1,.,.,14,CASSRQASNTEAFF,TGTGCCAGCAGCAGACAGGCTTCGAACACTGAAGCTTTCTTT
TRBV11-2,TRBJ2-4,.,.,13,CASSQRVKNIQYF,TGTGCCAGCAGCCAACGGGTCAAAAACATTCAGTACTTC
TRBV5-1,TRBJ2-1,.,TRBD1,14,CASSLQGADNEQFF,TGCGCCAGCAGCTTACAGGGGGCGGACAATGAGCAGTTCTTC
TRBV10-3,TRBJ1-2,.,TRBD1,14,CAISERDRGYGYTF,TGTGCCATCAGTGAGAGGGACAGGGGCTATGGCTACACCTTC
TRBV7-8,TRBJ2-1,few,TRBD2,19,CASSFYLRSPSGSKNEQFF,TGTGCCAGCAGCTTCTACCTCAGGAGCCCTAGCGGGAGTAAGAATGAGCAGTTCTTC
TRBV5-6,TRBJ2-6,few,.,19,CASSLPRGGDFSGANVLTF,TGTGCCAGCAGCTTGCCTCGCGGAGGAGATTTCTCTGGGGCCAACGTCCTGACTTTC
TRBV7-2,TRBJ2-7,.,TRBD2,15,CASSVASAGFYEQYF,TGTGCCAGCAGCGTCGCCTCAGCGGGATTCTACGAGCAGTACTTC
TRBV4-1,TRBJ2-1,.,TRBD2,15,CASSQSGSSYNEQFF,TGCGCCAGCAGCCAGAGCGGGAGCTCCTACAATGAGCAGTTCTTC
TRBV6-1,TRBJ2-3,few,.,14,CASSEAGSTDTQYF,TGTGCCAGCAGTGAAGCGGGGAGCACAGATACGCAGTATTTT
TRBV7-9,TRBJ1-2,.,TRBD1,12,CASSFGQGTYTF,TGTGCCAGCAGCTTTGGACAGGGGACCTACACCTTC
TRBV28,TRBJ2-1,once,TRBD1,13,CASLGDTDRESFF,TGTGCCAGCCTCGGTGACACCGACAGGGAGTCGTTCTTC
TRBV7-9,TRBJ1-1,.,.,13,CASSLEAGGEAFF,TGTGCCAGCAGCTTAGAGGCTGGGGGGGAAGCTTTCTTT
TRBV28,TRBJ1-1,.,TRBD1,15,CASTRPGQGNTEAFF,TGTGCCAGCACACGACCGGGACAGGGGAACACTGAAGCTTTCTTT
TRBV5-1,TRBJ2-7,.,TRBD2,15,CASSSIPGTNYEQYF,TGCGCCAGCAGCTCCATACCCGGGACTAACTACGAGCAGTACTTC
TRBV5-1,TRBJ2-2,.,.,14,CASSSDTLGGELFF,TGCGCCAGCAGCTCGGACACTCTCGGCGGGGAGCTGTTTTTT
TRBV28,TRBJ2-1,once,.,12,CASGPRAGQQFF,TGTGCCAGCGGTCCCCGGGCCGGCCAGCAGTTCTTC
TRBV2,TRBJ2-1,.,TRBD1,17,CASTNRPRTGGGNEQFF,TGTGCCAGCACCAACCGGCCCCGGACAGGGGGAGGCAATGAGCAGTTCTTC
TRBV30,TRBJ1-1,once,TRBD1,13,CAWSGTGGTEAFF,TGTGCCTGGAGTGGTACAGGGGGCACTGAAGCTTTCTTT
TRBV18,TRBJ2-6,.,.,15,CASPTVSSGANVLTF,TGTGCCAGCCCGACAGTATCCTCTGGGGCCAACGTCCTGACTTTC
TRBV19,TRBJ2-1,.,TRBD2,16,CASSIASGRGNNEQFF,TGTGCCAGTAGTATAGCATCAGGGAGGGGCAACAATGAGCAGTTCTTC
TRBV19,TRBJ2-1,.,TRBD2,15,CASSIGSGRHNEQFF,TGTGCCAGTAGTATAGGTAGCGGGAGACACAATGAGCAGTTCTTC
TRBV28,TRBJ1-1,.,.,14,CASEPTGGFTEAFF,TGTGCCAGCGAGCCGACAGGCGGGTTCACTGAAGCTTTCTTT
TRBV13,TRBJ2-1,.,.,15,CASSYRGTTSNEQFF,TGTGCCAGCAGCTACCGGGGTACTACGAGTAATGAGCAGTTCTTC
TRBV7-3,TRBJ2-3,.,.,14,CASSSGTQRDTQYF,TGTGCCAGCAGCTCCGGGACCCAAAGGGATACGCAGTATTTT
TRBV28,TRBJ1-1,few,TRBD1,15,CASSYHRGDGAEAFF,TGTGCCAGCAGTTACCACAGGGGGGACGGCGCTGAAGCTTTCTTT
TRBV14,TRBJ1-1,.,TRBD1,13,CASNKQGGTEAFF,TGTGCCAGCAACAAACAGGGGGGCACTGAAGCTTTCTTT